The 16 T cell receptor beta chains in this list originate from one sample, sequenced in a study of CD8 T cells in Susac syndrome. The RNA, about 0.5 to 1 ug, was put through reverse transcription using random hexamers. TCRdb passed the immunoSEQ multiplex PCR reads through MiXCR, listing each CDR3 protein once. The sample records roughly 50,000 distinct CDR3 sequences, roughly 93% being singletons. The sample comprised CD8+ T cells from PBMCs. The receptors derive from a human donor in good health.

The rearrangement links TRBV2 to TRBJ2-7; D possibly corresponds to TRBD1 (6 bases). The CDR3 covers 14 residues. Germline values: CDR1 SNHLY, CDR2 FYNNEI. V gave up 4 bases and J gave up 0 bases, with 10 bases separating them. CDR3: CASSATDSSYEQYF. The CDR3 DNA reads as TGTGCCAGCAGTGCGACGGACAGCTCCTACGAGCAGTACTTC.

This clonotype was observed a few times. The rearrangement links TRBV14 to TRBJ2-5, with D uncertain. The CDR3 runs 11 residues. Germline assignment: CDR1 SGHDN and CDR2 FVKESK. Trimming pared 8 bases from V and 4 bases from J, leaving 8 bases between. The DNA of the CDR3 is TGTGCCAGCTCCCCGGGAGAGACCCAGTACTTC. It is translated as CASSPGETQYF.

The gene calls are TRBV28 and TRBJ2-5; no clear D gene. Germline assignment: CDR1 MDHEN and CDR2 SYDVKM. V lost 2 bases, J lost 0 bases, and 7 bases lay in between. This CDR3 spans 14 amino acids. The CDR3 spells CASSLVEYQETQYF. The CDR3 DNA sequence: TGTGCCAGCAGTTTAGTGGAGTACCAAGAGACCCAGTACTTC.

This clonotype was found once. The rearrangement uses TRBV12-3 or TRBV12-4 and TRBJ1-3; 7 bases align to TRBD1. J gave up 0 bases and V 1 base, and 9 bases lay outside the gene matches. There are 18 residues in the CDR3. CDR3 amino acids: CASSLGPGTANSGNTIYF. CDR3 nucleotides: TGTGCCAGCAGTTTAGGTCCCGGGACAGCGAACTCTGGAAACACCATATATTTT.

This clonotype was seen only once. This chain uses TRBV5-4 with TRBJ2-2; 12 bases are a match to TRBD2. The V and J ends lost 2 bases and 7 bases, in that order; junction bases with no gene match: 6. Germline assignment: CDR1 SGHNT and CDR2 YYREEE (reference sequence). The CDR3 has 16 amino acids. This CDR3 is CASSFSSGRAIGELFF. In nucleotides, the CDR3 is TGTGCCAGCAGCTTCTCTAGCGGGAGGGCAATCGGGGAGCTGTTTTTT. The whole variable domain, filled in from reference TRBV5-4 and TRBJ2-2, reads ETGVTQSPTHLIKTRGQQVTLRCSSQSGHNTVSWYQQALGQGPQFIFQYYREEENGRGNFPPRFSGLQFPNYSSELNVNALELDDSALYLCASSFSSGRAIGELFFGEGSRLTVL.

This clonotype was seen a single time. The chain employs TRBV15 and TRBJ2-2; D possibly uses TRBD1 or TRBD2 (6 bases each). V was trimmed by 6 bases and J by 5 bases, leaving 16 bases between them. The germline V gene has CDR1 LNHNV and CDR2 YYDKDF (reference sequence). CDR3 length: 15 residues. In DNA form, the CDR3 reads TGTGCCACCAGACGAGACCGGGGGCGGACCGGGGAGCTGTTTTTT. It codes for CATRRDRGRTGELFF.

The chain employs TRBV18 and TRBJ2-2, with a tentative D call TRBD1 (6 bases). Germline V lookup: CDR1 KGHSH, CDR2 LQKENI. V gave up 3 bases and J gave up 5 bases, with 16 bases separating them. There are 16 residues in the CDR3. CDR3 sequence reads: CASSPSGGQGTGELFF. CDR3 bases: TGTGCCAGCTCACCTTCTGGGGGCCAGGGAACCGGGGAGCTGTTTTTT. Variable domain in full (rest from reference TRBV18 and TRBJ2-2): NAGVMQNPRHLVRRRGQEARLRCSPMKGHSHVYWYRQLPEEGLKFMVYLQKENIIDESGMPKERFSAEFPKEGPSILRIQQVVRGDSAAYFCASSPSGGQGTGELFFGEGSRLTVL.

V and J are TRBV2 and TRBJ2-1, with 14 bases fitting TRBD2. This CDR3 is 17 amino acids long. Unmatched junction bases numbered 7, after V lost 8 bases and J lost 1 base. The germline V gene has CDR1 SNHLY and CDR2 FYNNEI. The CDR3 region has the DNA TGTGCCAGCGGAACGGGACTAGCGGGAGTATCCTACAATGAGCAGTTCTTC. It yields the protein CASGTGLAGVSYNEQFF.

The count of this clonotype is one. This chain uses TRBV6-6 with TRBJ2-1; the D gene is possibly TRBD1 (6 bases). V lost 5 bases and J lost 2, with 10 bases in between. The V gene's germline CDR1 is MNHNY and CDR2 SVGAGI (reference sequence). The CDR3 length is 14 residues. This CDR3 is CASSRQETYNEQFF. In nucleotides, the CDR3 is TGTGCCAGCAGTCGACAGGAGACCTACAATGAGCAGTTCTTC.

The chain carries TRBV13 and TRBJ2-1; a possible D gene is TRBD2 (5 bases). The CDR3 consists of 13 residues. The V and J ends lost 5 bases and 9 bases respectively, with 14 bases between them. Germline V CDR1 and CDR2: PRHDT, FYEKMQ (reference sequence). CDR3 loop: CASSQDRGLEQFF. In nucleotides, the CDR3 is TGTGCCAGCAGCCAGGACCGAGGGCTTGAGCAGTTCTTC.

CDR3 nucleotides: TGTGCCAGCAGCTTAGGCGGGAGTCCCTACAATGAGCAGTTCTTC. Its protein product is CASSLGGSPYNEQFF. The genes are TRBV7-2 and TRBJ2-1, with 7 nucleotides matching TRBD2. After removal of 1 base from V and 2 bases from J, the junction contained 2 bases not matched to a gene. The CDR3 spans 15 residues. The germline V gene has CDR1 SGHTA and CDR2 FQGNSA. Variable domain in full (rest from reference TRBV7-2 and TRBJ2-1): GAGVSQSPSNKVTEKGKDVELRCDPISGHTALYWYRQSLGQGLEFLIYFQGNSAPDKSGLPSDRFSAERTGGSVSTLTIQRTQQEDSAVYLCASSLGGSPYNEQFFGPGTRLTVL.

The rearrangement uses TRBV3-1 and TRBJ2-3; D possibly corresponds to TRBD2 (5 bases). Germline CDR1 is LGHDT and CDR2 is YNNKEL (reference sequence). This CDR3 comprises 13 residues. Trimming pared 4 bases from V and 5 bases from J, leaving 10 bases between. CDR3 sequence: CASSPFSGDTQYF. In DNA form, the CDR3 reads TGTGCCAGCAGCCCCTTCAGCGGAGATACGCAGTATTTT.

J is TRBJ2-5 and V is TRBV5-6; TRBD2 aligns across 10 bases. The V and J ends lost 7 bases and 4 bases, in that order; junction bases with no gene match: 7. This CDR3 comprises 14 residues. Germline V gives CDR1 SGHDT, CDR2 YYEEEE. The CDR3 here is CASLRAGGVETQYF. CDR3 coding DNA: TGTGCCAGCCTGCGAGCGGGAGGGGTAGAGACCCAGTACTTC.

The chain combines TRBV12-3 or TRBV12-4 with TRBJ2-1; possibly TRBD2 for D (5 bases). With 6 bases removed from V and 8 bases from J, the gap between germline ends came to 17 bases. This CDR3 has 14 amino acids. In DNA form, the CDR3 reads TGTGCCAGCAGCCCTCGGGGAGTGATCGATGAGCAGTTCTTC. Protein: CASSPRGVIDEQFF.

V usage is TRBV27 and J usage is TRBJ2-2, with TRBD2 matching over 8 bases. J gave up 2 bases and V 4 bases, and 3 bases lay outside the gene matches. Germline V CDR1 and CDR2: MNHEY, SMNVEV (reference sequence). The CDR3 is 15 residues long. The CDR3 region is CASSSGLVNTGELFF. The CDR3 DNA is TGTGCCAGCAGTTCGGGACTAGTAAACACCGGGGAGCTGTTTTTT.

J is TRBJ1-5 and V is TRBV12-3 or TRBV12-4; D is perhaps TRBD1 (5 bases). The CDR3 is made up of 16 amino acids. V was pared by 5 bases and J by 5 bases, with 19 bases between. Here the CDR3 reads CASSPPREVGDQPQHF. The CDR3 bases are TGTGCCAGCAGTCCCCCCCGGGAGGTAGGGGATCAGCCCCAGCATTTT.